One and the same sample provided the 10 T cell receptor beta chains below, sequenced in a study of blood T cell repertoires in COVID-19. The method was immunoSEQ multiplex PCR; TCRdb's version includes in-frame clones alone and lacks a portion of them. Here the sample spans 30,000 or so clones, about 78% being singletons. Material for sequencing was peripheral blood. The receptors derive from a man older than 75 with acute or convalescent COVID-19.

The chain is built from TRBV4-3 and TRBJ2-1; 7 bases line up with TRBD2. CDR3 size: 13 residues. Germline V gene data show CDR1 as LGHNA and CDR2 as YSLEER. The V gene end was trimmed by 3 bases and the J gene end by 8 bases; junction bases not matched to a gene: 4. The CDR3 is CASSQVLADEQFF. The CDR3 region has the DNA TGCGCCAGCAGCCAGGTTCTAGCGGATGAGCAGTTCTTC.

The CDR3 coding sequence is TGTGCCAGTAGTGGGCCGACAGGGACTAGCACAGATACGCAGTATTTT. This sequence encodes CASSGPTGTSTDTQYF. J is TRBJ2-3 and V is TRBV19; perhaps TRBD1 as D (7 bases). Deletions cut 5 bases from V and 0 bases from J, with 15 bases between. Germline V CDR1 and CDR2: LNHDA, SQIVND (reference sequence). This CDR3 contains 16 residues.

The J gene is TRBJ1-5, the V gene TRBV2, with 7 positions matching TRBD1. Germline CDR1 and CDR2: SNHLY and FYNNEI. Trimming at V came to 4 bases and at J to 4 bases, leaving 7 bases not matched to a gene. The length of the CDR3 is 15 residues. CDR3 residues: CASSVMTGTNQPQHF. In nucleotides, the CDR3 is TGTGCCAGCAGTGTTATGACAGGGACAAATCAGCCCCAGCATTTT.

The V gene is TRBV2, the J gene TRBJ1-1; 7 nucleotides line up with TRBD1. Germline V lookup: CDR1 SNHLY, CDR2 FYNNEI. The CDR3 covers 14 residues. The V segment lost 4 bases and the J segment 5 bases; nucleotides outside the gene matches: 7. CDR3 DNA: TGTGCCAGCAGTGTAAGACAGGGTAGGACTGAAGCTTTCTTT. Translation gives CASSVRQGRTEAFF.

This clone was observed a handful of times. This chain connects TRBV10-3 to TRBJ1-5; D is perhaps TRBD1 (5 bases). The CDR3 is made up of 14 amino acids. Trimming took 4 bases from V and 5 from J, leaving 12 bases between them. In germline, CDR1 is ENHRY, CDR2 SYGVKD. This CDR3 reads CAISVWGTDQPQHF. In nucleotides, the CDR3 is TGTGCCATCAGTGTTTGGGGGACTGATCAGCCCCAGCATTTT.

CDR3 protein: CASSLPRAAGELFF. The CDR3 DNA is TGTGCCAGCAGCTTACCCAGGGCCGCCGGGGAGCTGTTTTTT. This rearrangement joins TRBV7-2 to TRBJ2-2, with D possibly TRBD1 on 5 matching bases. Germline V gene sequence: CDR1 SGHTA, CDR2 FQGNSA. Trimming shortened V by 2 bases and J by 6 bases, and 10 bases separated the two germline ends. The CDR3 consists of 14 residues.

The V and J genes are TRBV5-1 and TRBJ2-5; 14 bases match TRBD2. This CDR3 contains 17 residues. The junction had 6 bases not matched to a gene; V was cut back by 4 bases and J by 1 base. Germline V gene data show CDR1 as SGHRS and CDR2 as YFSETQ. The CDR3 DNA sequence: TGCGCCAGCAGCCTCTCCGGGACTAGCGGGAGCCAAGAGACCCAGTACTTC. Its translation: CASSLSGTSGSQETQYF. Full variable domain (missing parts from reference TRBV5-1 and TRBJ2-5): KAGVTQTPRYLIKTRGQQVTLSCSPISGHRSVSWYQQTPGQGLQFLFEYFSETQRNKGNFPGRFSGRQFSNSRSEMNVSTLELGDSALYLCASSLSGTSGSQETQYFGPGTRLLVL.

This sequence joins TRBV28 and TRBJ2-7, with 9 bases matching TRBD1. With 4 bases clipped from V and 3 bases from J, the junction kept 4 bases outside the gene matches. Germline V lookup: CDR1 MDHEN, CDR2 SYDVKM. The CDR3 covers 14 residues. CDR3 in amino acids: CASSSPGQGYEQYF. As DNA, the CDR3 is TGTGCCAGCAGTTCGCCGGGACAGGGCTACGAGCAGTACTTC.

The V and J genes are TRBV15 and TRBJ1-5; 8 bases line up with TRBD1. V gave up 0 bases and J gave up 9 bases; unmatched junction bases: 25. CDR3 length: 21 residues. CDR1 and CDR2 from the germline V gene are LNHNV and YYDKDF (reference sequence). The CDR3 nucleotides read TGTGCCACCAGCAGAGACTTCTTTGGACCCCCCCAGGACAGGGCTAGATGGCCCCAGCATTTT. This translates into CATSRDFFGPPQDRARWPQHF.

This chain links TRBV18 with TRBJ2-5, with 12 bases that match TRBD2. Germline CDR1 and CDR2: KGHSH and LQKENI. The junction had 6 bases not matched to a gene; V was cut back by 6 bases and J by 4 bases. The CDR3 is 15 residues long. For the CDR3, the DNA is TGTGCCAGCTCCCTAGCGGGGGGGCCTGGAGAGACCCAGTACTTC. It encodes CASSLAGGPGETQYF. Based on the CDR3 plus reference TRBV18 and TRBJ2-5, the full variable domain is NAGVMQNPRHLVRRRGQEARLRCSPMKGHSHVYWYRQLPEEGLKFMVYLQKENIIDESGMPKERFSAEFPKEGPSILRIQQVVRGDSAAYFCASSLAGGPGETQYFGPGTRLLVL.